These 26 T cell receptor beta chains were all obtained from the same sample, sequenced in a study of shared clonotypes between healthy human individuals (dated by TCRdb to 2018 to 2021). The library was generated by the immunoSEQ multiplex PCR assay. TCRdb retrieved this table from immuneACCESS and kept in-frame rearrangements only. Not all clones are present; in checked studies, unresolved V genes account for under half, and no reason is known for the remainder. This sample comprises more than 1,200,000 clones, approximately 98.5% of them detected only once. The top ten clonotypes cover around 0.33% of the sample. The sample comprised naive CD4+ T cells sorted from blood. The sample's cell subset or site, from its label and the paper: CD45RA+ positively selected. The receptors here all came from a man aged 25-40 years in good health.

This clone was seen a single time. The V gene is TRBV28, the J gene TRBJ1-2; the D gene is possibly TRBD1 (5 bases). Germline-derived CDR1 and CDR2 are MDHEN and SYDVKM. V lost 0 bases and J lost 4, with 12 bases in between. The CDR3 loop spans 15 amino acids. The CDR3 nucleotides are TGTGCCAGCAGTTTATGGGACACCAAGTCCTATGGCTACACCTTC. Translating it yields CASSLWDTKSYGYTF.

The chain carries TRBV5-1 and TRBJ2-3, with D maybe TRBD2 (6 bases). The germline CDR1 and CDR2 sequences are SGHRS and YFSETQ. CDR3 length: 16 amino acids. Trimming removed 2 bases from V and 3 bases from J, with 16 bases in between. CDR3 loop: CASSFRSRGITDTQYF. CDR3 DNA: TGCGCCAGCAGCTTTCGGTCCCGGGGGATTACAGATACGCAGTATTTT.

V usage is TRBV11-3 and J usage is TRBJ2-6; D is undetermined. The CDR3 loop spans 11 amino acids. Trimming took off 5 bases at V and 7 bases at J, with 3 bases between the two ends. Germline V CDR1 and CDR2: SGHNT, YENEEA. CDR3 in amino acids: CASSDANVLTF. The CDR3 DNA follows: TGTGCCAGCAGCGACGCCAACGTCCTGACTTTC.

The chain carries TRBV18 and TRBJ2-1; 8 bases fit TRBD1. The V gene end was trimmed by 4 bases and the J gene end by 8 bases; junction bases not matched to a gene: 1. CDR1 is KGHSH, CDR2 LQKENI, per germline. CDR3 length equals 12 residues. CDR3 in DNA: TGTGCCAGCTCACTGACAGGGGATGAGCAGTTCTTC. Protein sequence: CASSLTGDEQFF.

This chain connects TRBV29-1 to TRBJ2-2; D possibly corresponds to TRBD1 (5 bases). Germline V lookup: CDR1 SQVTM, CDR2 ANQGSEA. This CDR3 comprises 14 residues. V was trimmed by 1 base and J by 2 bases, leaving 8 bases between them. CDR3 coding DNA: TGCAGCGTTGAAGGACAGACAAACACCGGGGAGCTGTTTTTT. Protein sequence: CSVEGQTNTGELFF.

The V gene is TRBV7-9, the J gene TRBJ1-3, with a weak D call TRBD1 (5 bases). Germline V gene sequence: CDR1 SEHNR, CDR2 FQNEAQ (reference sequence). V lost 1 base and J lost 3, with 13 bases in between. This CDR3 region has 16 residues. In nucleotides, the CDR3 is TGTGCCAGCAGCTTAGGACAGACACTTCATGGAAACACCATATATTTT. Amino acids: CASSLGQTLHGNTIYF. The full variable domain, rest sourced from reference TRBV7-9 and TRBJ1-3, is DTGVSQNPRHKITKRGQNVTFRCDPISEHNRLYWYRQTLGQGPEFLTYFQNEAQLEKSRLLSDRFSAERPKGSFSTLEIQRTEQGDSAMYLCASSLGQTLHGNTIYFGEGSWLTVV.

CDR3 sequence reads: CASSLAGGAGATDTQYF. DNA for the CDR3: TGCGCCAGCAGCTTGGCGGGGGGAGCGGGAGCTACAGATACGCAGTATTTT. V usage is TRBV5-1 and J usage is TRBJ2-3; TRBD2 aligns across 8 bases. This CDR3 comprises 17 residues. CDR1 SGHRS and CDR2 YFSETQ come from the germline V gene. Unmatched junction bases numbered 9, after V lost 0 bases and J lost 3 bases.

CDR3 amino acids: CASRSPGNEKLFF. In DNA form, the CDR3 reads TGTGCCAGCAGGAGTCCCGGAAATGAAAAACTGTTTTTT. The rearrangement links TRBV28 to TRBJ1-4; D call uncertain. The CDR3 is made up of 13 amino acids. From germline, CDR1 is MDHEN and CDR2 SYDVKM. Trimming shortened V by 6 bases and J by 5 bases, and 10 bases separated the two germline ends. Together with reference TRBV28 and TRBJ1-4, the CDR3 gives the full variable domain: DVKVTQSSRYLVKRTGEKVFLECVQDMDHENMFWYRQDPGLGLRLIYFSYDVKMKEKGDIPEGYSVSREKKERFSLILESASTNQTSMYLCASRSPGNEKLFFGSGTQLSVL.

V and J are TRBV9 and TRBJ2-1, with TRBD2 identical over 9 bases. V shed 4 bases, J shed 7 bases, and the junction held 12 bases outside the gene matches. This CDR3 is 16 amino acids long. The germline gives CDR1 SGDLS, CDR2 YYNGEE. DNA of the CDR3: TGTGCCAGCAGCTTAGTTGGGACTAGCCCTATAAATGAGCAGTTCTTC. Translating it yields CASSLVGTSPINEQFF. The full variable domain, its missing parts supplied by reference TRBV9 and TRBJ2-1, is DSGVTQTPKHLITATGQRVTLRCSPRSGDLSVYWYQQSLDQGLQFLIQYYNGEERAKGNILERFSAQQFPDLHSELNLSSLELGDSALYFCASSLVGTSPINEQFFGPGTRLTVL.

The rearrangement joins TRBV11-2 to TRBJ1-2; no clear D. The V and J ends lost 8 bases and 0 bases respectively, with 10 bases between them. This CDR3 is 13 amino acids long. Germline V CDR1 and CDR2: SGHAT, FQNNGV. CDR3 amino acids: CASGVRANYGYTF. The CDR3 DNA reads TGTGCCAGCGGGGTTAGGGCTAACTATGGCTACACCTTC.

This rearrangement joins TRBV18 to TRBJ1-1; D may be TRBD1 (5 bases). The CDR3 is made up of 16 amino acids. CDR1 is KGHSH, CDR2 LQKENI, per germline. V lost 3 bases and J 0 bases, leaving 14 bases between the germline ends. CDR3: CASSPQRGSMNTEAFF. For the CDR3, the DNA is TGTGCCAGCTCACCTCAACGGGGCTCCATGAACACTGAAGCTTTCTTT.

A few counts support this clone. CDR3 region: CASHEGAGNQPQHF. The CDR3 region has the DNA TGTGCCAGCCATGAGGGGGCCGGGAATCAGCCCCAGCATTTT. The chain combines TRBV6-1 with TRBJ1-5, with 7 positions matching TRBD1. This CDR3 contains 14 residues. In germline, CDR1 is MNHNS, CDR2 SASEGT. The V segment lost 8 bases and the J segment 4 bases; nucleotides outside the gene matches: 8.

The chain links TRBV5-5 to TRBJ2-2; D not resolved. The germline gives CDR1 SGHKS, CDR2 YYEKEE (reference sequence). The CDR3 sequence is 15 residues long. Trimming left V 2 bases short and J 1 base short, with 9 bases between. The CDR3 loop reads CASSFSGQNTGELFF. CDR3 sequence (DNA): TGTGCCAGCAGCTTCTCAGGTCAGAACACCGGGGAGCTGTTTTTT.

The chain employs TRBV27 and TRBJ2-1; a weak D match, TRBD1 (5 bases). This CDR3 spans 16 amino acids. Trimming took 4 bases from V and 1 from J, leaving 14 bases between them. From germline, CDR1 is MNHEY and CDR2 SMNVEV (reference sequence). Here the CDR3 reads CASSSGRVRSYNEQFF. The DNA of the CDR3 is TGTGCCAGCAGTTCAGGCAGGGTCCGATCCTACAATGAGCAGTTCTTC.

This rearrangement joins TRBV2 to TRBJ2-3; 9 nucleotides agree with TRBD2. CDR1 is SNHLY, CDR2 FYNNEI, per germline. V shed 5 bases, J shed 6 bases, and the junction held 9 bases outside the gene matches. This CDR3 spans 15 amino acids. The CDR3 DNA reads as TGTGCCAGCAGTCCCCCTAGCGGGATTATGGATACGCAGTATTTT. Translated: CASSPPSGIMDTQYF.

The chain couples TRBV28 to TRBJ2-7, with 9 bases matching TRBD2. In germline, CDR1 is MDHEN, CDR2 SYDVKM. With 9 bases clipped from V and 7 bases from J, the junction kept 13 bases outside the gene matches. The CDR3 is made up of 14 amino acids. The CDR3 here is CASKFSGSLREQYF. The CDR3 DNA reads as TGTGCCAGTAAATTTAGCGGGAGTCTCCGGGAGCAGTACTTC.

The rearrangement uses TRBV29-1 and TRBJ2-7, with D hard to call. The CDR3 contains 12 residues. The V end lost 7 bases, the J end lost 2 bases, and 12 bases lay between the germline ends. Germline V lookup: CDR1 SQVTM, CDR2 ANQGSEA. Here the CDR3 DNA reads TGCAGCGCCGCTAGTGGGGCCTACGAGCAGTACTTC. Translating gives CSAASGAYEQYF.

CDR3 sequence (DNA): TGTGCCATCAGGGGGGCAGGGTCTTCCTATGGCTACACCTTC. This translates into CAIRGAGSSYGYTF. The V and J genes are TRBV10-3 and TRBJ1-2; perhaps TRBD1 as D (6 bases). V was clipped by 6 bases and J by 4 bases, with 15 bases between them. CDR1 ENHRY and CDR2 SYGVKD come from the germline V gene. The CDR3 length is 14 residues.

V usage is TRBV27 and J usage is TRBJ2-7, with D possibly being TRBD2 (5 bases). The CDR3 is made up of 11 amino acids. Per germline, CDR1 MNHEY and CDR2 SMNVEV (reference sequence). Trimming took 11 bases from V and 4 from J, leaving 12 bases between them. CDR3 nucleotide sequence: TGTGCCTCGGGGTCCAATTACGAGCAGTACTTC. It is translated as CASGSNYEQYF.

The chain is built from TRBV7-9 and TRBJ1-4; D is uncertain. CDR3 length equals 14 residues. CDR1 and CDR2 (germline): SEHNR, FQNEAQ (reference sequence). The V and J ends lost 6 bases and 8 bases respectively, with 16 bases between them. As DNA, the CDR3 is TGTGCCAGCAGTTCGGACCGCCTGGCGGAAAAACTGTTTTTT. It codes for CASSSDRLAEKLFF.

The V call is TRBV11-2, the J call TRBJ2-7, with TRBD2 identical over 12 bases. The V gene's germline CDR1 is SGHAT and CDR2 FQNNGV. Trimming at V came to 6 bases and at J to 2 bases, leaving 11 bases not matched to a gene. This CDR3 has 17 residues. This CDR3 reads CASSRTTSGSSAYEQYF. The CDR3 DNA reads as TGTGCCAGCAGTCGAACGACTAGCGGGAGCTCGGCCTACGAGCAGTACTTC.

This chain uses TRBV4-2 with TRBJ2-3; unclear D gene. Germline CDR1 LGHNA, CDR2 YNFKEQ. Trimming left V 0 bases short and J 2 bases short, with 15 bases between. This CDR3 contains 17 residues. CDR3 sequence reads: CASSQESPRISTDTQYF. CDR3 nucleotides: TGTGCCAGCAGCCAAGAGAGTCCTCGGATATCCACAGATACGCAGTATTTT.

V gene TRBV6-5 combines with J gene TRBJ1-1; TRBD1 matches at 11 bases. The ends lost 0 bases at V and 6 bases at J; junction bases unmatched: 3. This CDR3 comprises 15 residues. Germline V gene sequence: CDR1 MNHEY, CDR2 SVGAGI. The CDR3 spells CASSYSGTGGPEAFF. The CDR3 DNA reads as TGTGCCAGCAGTTACTCCGGGACAGGGGGGCCTGAAGCTTTCTTT.

A word on this clone: Other DNA sequences in this sample translate to the same CDR3. The chain is built from TRBV5-1 and TRBJ2-3; no clear D. Trimming removed 2 bases at V and 5 bases at J, with 6 bases between. This CDR3 contains 12 residues. The germline V gene encodes CDR1 SGHRS and CDR2 YFSETQ. DNA of the CDR3: TGCGCCAGCAGCTTTTCCGGAGATACGCAGTATTTT. Its translation is CASSFSGDTQYF.

V usage is TRBV11-2 and J usage is TRBJ2-1; TRBD2 matches at 7 bases. Germline CDR1 SGHAT, CDR2 FQNNGV. The J segment lost 3 bases and the V segment lost 6 bases, leaving 5 bases of the junction unmatched. This CDR3 region has 14 residues. CDR3: CASSRGVGYNEQFF. CDR3 bases: TGTGCCAGCAGTCGGGGGGTTGGCTACAATGAGCAGTTCTTC.

The chain has TRBV5-1 and TRBJ2-5, with 12 bases that match TRBD2. Losses at the gene ends were 3 bases for V and 2 bases for J; bases not matched to a gene: 5. Germline lookup yields CDR1 SGHRS and CDR2 YFSETQ. The CDR3 loop spans 16 amino acids. CDR3 in DNA: TGCGCCAGCAGCTCTCTAGCGGGAGGGCAACAAGAGACCCAGTACTTC. Translation gives CASSSLAGGQQETQYF.